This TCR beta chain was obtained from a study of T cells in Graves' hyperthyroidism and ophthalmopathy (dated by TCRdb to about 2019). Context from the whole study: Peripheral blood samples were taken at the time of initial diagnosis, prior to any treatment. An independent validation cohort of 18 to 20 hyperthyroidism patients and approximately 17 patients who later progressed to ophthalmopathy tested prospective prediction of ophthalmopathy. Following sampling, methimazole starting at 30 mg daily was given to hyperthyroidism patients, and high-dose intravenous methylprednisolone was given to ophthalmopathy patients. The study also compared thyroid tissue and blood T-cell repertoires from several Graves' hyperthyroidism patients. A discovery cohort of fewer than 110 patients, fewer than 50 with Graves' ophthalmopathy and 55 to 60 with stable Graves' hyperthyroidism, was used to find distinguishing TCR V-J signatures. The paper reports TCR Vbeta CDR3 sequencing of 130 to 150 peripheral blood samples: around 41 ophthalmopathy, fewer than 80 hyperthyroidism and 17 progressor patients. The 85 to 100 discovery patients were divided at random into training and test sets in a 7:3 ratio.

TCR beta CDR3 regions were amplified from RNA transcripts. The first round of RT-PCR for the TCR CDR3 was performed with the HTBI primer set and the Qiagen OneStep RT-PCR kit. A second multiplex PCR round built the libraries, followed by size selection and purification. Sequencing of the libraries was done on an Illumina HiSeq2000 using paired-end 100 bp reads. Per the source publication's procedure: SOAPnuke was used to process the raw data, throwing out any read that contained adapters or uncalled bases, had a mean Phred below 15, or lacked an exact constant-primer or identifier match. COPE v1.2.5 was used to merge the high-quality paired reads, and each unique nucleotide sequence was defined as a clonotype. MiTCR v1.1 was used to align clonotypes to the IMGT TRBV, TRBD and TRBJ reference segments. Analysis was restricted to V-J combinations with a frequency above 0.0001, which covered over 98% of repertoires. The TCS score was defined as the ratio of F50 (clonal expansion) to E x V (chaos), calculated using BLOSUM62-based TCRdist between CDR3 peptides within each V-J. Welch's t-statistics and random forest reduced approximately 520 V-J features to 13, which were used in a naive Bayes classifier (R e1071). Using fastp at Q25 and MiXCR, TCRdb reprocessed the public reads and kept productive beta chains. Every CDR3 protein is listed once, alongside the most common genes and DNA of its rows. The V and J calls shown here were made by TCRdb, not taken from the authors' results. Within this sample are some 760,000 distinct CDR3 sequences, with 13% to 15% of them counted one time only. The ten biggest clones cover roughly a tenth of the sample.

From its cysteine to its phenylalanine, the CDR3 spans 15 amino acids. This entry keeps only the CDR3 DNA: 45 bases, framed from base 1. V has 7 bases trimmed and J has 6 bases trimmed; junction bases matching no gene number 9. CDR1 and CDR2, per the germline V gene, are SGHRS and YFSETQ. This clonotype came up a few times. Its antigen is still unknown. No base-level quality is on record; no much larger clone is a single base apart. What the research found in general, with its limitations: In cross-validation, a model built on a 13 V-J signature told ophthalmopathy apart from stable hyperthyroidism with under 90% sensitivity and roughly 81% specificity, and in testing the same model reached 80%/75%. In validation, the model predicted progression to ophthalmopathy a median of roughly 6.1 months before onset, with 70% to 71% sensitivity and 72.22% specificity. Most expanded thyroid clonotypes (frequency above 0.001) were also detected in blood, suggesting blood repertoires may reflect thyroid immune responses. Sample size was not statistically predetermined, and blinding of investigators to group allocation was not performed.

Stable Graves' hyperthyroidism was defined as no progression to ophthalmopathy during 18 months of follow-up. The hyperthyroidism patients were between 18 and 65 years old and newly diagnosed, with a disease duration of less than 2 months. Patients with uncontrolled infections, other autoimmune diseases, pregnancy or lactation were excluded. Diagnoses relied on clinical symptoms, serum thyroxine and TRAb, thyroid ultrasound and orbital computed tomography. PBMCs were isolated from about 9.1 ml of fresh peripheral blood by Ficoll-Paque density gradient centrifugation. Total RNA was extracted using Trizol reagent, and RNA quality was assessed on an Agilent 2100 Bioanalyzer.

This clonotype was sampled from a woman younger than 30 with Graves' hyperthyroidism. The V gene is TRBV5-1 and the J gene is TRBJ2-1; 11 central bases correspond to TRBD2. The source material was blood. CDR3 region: CASSPGLAAFNEQFF. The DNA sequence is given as TGCGCCAGCTCCCCGGGACTAGCGGCTTTCAATGAGCAGTTCTTC.